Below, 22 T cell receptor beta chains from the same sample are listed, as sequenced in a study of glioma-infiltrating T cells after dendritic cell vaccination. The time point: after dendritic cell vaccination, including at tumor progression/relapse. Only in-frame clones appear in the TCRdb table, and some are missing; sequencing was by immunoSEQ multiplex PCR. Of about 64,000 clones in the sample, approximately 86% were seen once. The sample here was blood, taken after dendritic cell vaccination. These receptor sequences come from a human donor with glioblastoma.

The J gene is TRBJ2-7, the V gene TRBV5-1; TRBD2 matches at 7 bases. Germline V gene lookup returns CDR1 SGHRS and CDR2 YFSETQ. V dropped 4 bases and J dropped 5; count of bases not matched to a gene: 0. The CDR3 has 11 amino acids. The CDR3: CASSGRDEQYF. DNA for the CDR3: TGCGCCAGCAGCGGGAGGGACGAGCAGTACTTC.

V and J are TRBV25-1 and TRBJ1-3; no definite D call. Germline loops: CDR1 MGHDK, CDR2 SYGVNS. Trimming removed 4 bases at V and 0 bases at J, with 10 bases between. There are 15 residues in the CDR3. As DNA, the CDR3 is TGTGCCAGCAGTGTCCAGGTCCGCTCTGGAAACACCATATATTTT. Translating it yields CASSVQVRSGNTIYF.

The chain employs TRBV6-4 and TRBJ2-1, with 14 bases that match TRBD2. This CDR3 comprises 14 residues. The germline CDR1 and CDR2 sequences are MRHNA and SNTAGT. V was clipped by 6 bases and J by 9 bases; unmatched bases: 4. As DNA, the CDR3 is TGTGCCAGCAGGGGACTAGCGGGAGATGGTGAGCAGTTCTTC. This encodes CASRGLAGDGEQFF.

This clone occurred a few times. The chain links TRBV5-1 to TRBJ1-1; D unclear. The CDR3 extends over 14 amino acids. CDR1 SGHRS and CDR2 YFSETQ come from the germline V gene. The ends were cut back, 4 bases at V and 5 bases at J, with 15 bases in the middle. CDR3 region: CASSVQTTGTEAFF. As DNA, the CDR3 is TGCGCCAGCAGCGTACAAACGACGGGAACTGAAGCTTTCTTT.

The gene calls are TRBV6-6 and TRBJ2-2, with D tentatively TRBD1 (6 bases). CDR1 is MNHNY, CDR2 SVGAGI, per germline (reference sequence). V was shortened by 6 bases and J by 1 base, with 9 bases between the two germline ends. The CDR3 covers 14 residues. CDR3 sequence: CASSHRENTGELFF. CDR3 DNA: TGTGCCAGCAGCCACAGGGAGAACACCGGGGAGCTGTTTTTT.

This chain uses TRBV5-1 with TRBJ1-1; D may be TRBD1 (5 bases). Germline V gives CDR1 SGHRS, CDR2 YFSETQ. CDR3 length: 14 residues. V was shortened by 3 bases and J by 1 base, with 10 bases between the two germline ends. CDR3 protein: CASSWEGSNTEAFF. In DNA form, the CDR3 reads TGCGCCAGCAGCTGGGAGGGGTCGAACACTGAAGCTTTCTTT.

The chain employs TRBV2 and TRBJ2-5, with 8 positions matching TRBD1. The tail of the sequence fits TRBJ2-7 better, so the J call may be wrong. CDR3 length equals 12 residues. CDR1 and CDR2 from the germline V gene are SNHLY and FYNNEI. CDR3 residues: CASGQGLYEQYF. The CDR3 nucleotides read TGTGCCAGCGGACAGGGCCTCTACGAGCAGTACTTC.

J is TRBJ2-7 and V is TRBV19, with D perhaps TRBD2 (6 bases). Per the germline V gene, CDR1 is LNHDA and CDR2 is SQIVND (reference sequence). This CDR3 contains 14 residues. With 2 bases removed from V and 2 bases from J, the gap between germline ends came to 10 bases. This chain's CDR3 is CASSIIAATYEQYF. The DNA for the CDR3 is TGTGCCAGTAGTATAATAGCGGCTACCTACGAGCAGTACTTC.

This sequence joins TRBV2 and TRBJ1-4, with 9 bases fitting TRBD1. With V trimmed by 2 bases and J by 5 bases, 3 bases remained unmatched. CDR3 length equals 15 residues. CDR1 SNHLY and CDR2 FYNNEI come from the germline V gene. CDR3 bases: TGTGCCAGCAGTGAATTGACAGGGGGGAATGAAAAACTGTTTTTT. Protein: CASSELTGGNEKLFF.

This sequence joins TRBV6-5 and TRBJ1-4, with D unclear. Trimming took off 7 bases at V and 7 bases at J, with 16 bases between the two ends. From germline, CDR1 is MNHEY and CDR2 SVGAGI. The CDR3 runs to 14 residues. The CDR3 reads CASTPGWPGEKLFF. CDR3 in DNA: TGTGCCAGCACCCCGGGGTGGCCTGGTGAAAAACTGTTTTTT.

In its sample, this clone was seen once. This CDR3 reads CAWKIPGINYGYTF. In DNA, the CDR3 is TGTGCCTGGAAGATTCCAGGGATTAACTATGGCTACACCTTC. The rearrangement uses TRBV30 and TRBJ1-2; tentatively, D is TRBD1 (5 bases). CDR3 length equals 14 residues. The germline V gene has CDR1 GTSNPN and CDR2 SVGIG (reference sequence). V shed 4 bases and J shed 1 base, with 13 bases lying between them.

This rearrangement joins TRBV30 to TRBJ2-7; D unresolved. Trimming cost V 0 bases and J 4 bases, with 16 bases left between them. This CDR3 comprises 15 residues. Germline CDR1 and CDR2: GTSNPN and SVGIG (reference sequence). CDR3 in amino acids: CAWSVRPLYLYEQYF. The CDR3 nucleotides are TGTGCCTGGAGTGTACGGCCACTATACCTTTACGAGCAGTACTTC.

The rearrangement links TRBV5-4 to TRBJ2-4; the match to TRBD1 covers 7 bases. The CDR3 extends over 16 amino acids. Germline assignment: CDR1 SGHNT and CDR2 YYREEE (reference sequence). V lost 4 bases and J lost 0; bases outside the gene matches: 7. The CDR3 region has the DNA TGTGCCAGCAGCCAGACAGGGAATGAAGCCAAAAACATTCAGTACTTC. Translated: CASSQTGNEAKNIQYF. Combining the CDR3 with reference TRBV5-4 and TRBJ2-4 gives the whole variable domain ETGVTQSPTHLIKTRGQQVTLRCSSQSGHNTVSWYQQALGQGPQFIFQYYREEENGRGNFPPRFSGLQFPNYSSELNVNALELDDSALYLCASSQTGNEAKNIQYFGAGTRLSVL.

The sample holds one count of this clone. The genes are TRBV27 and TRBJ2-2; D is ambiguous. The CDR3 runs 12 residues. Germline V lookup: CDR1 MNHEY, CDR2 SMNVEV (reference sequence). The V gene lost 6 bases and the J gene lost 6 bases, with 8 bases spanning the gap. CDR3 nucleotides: TGTGCCAGCAGCACCCCGGCCGGGGAGCTGTTTTTT. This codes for CASSTPAGELFF.

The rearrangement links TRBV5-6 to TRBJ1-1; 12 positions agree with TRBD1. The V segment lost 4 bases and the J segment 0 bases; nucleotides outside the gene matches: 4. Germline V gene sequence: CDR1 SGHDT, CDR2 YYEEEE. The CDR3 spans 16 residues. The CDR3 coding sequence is TGTGCCAGCAGCAGAGGGACAGGGGGCATGAACACTGAAGCTTTCTTT. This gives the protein CASSRGTGGMNTEAFF.

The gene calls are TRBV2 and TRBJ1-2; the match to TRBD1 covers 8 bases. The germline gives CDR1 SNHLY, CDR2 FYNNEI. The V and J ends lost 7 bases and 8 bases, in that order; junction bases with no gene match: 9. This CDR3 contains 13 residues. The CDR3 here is CASITGTGVGYTF. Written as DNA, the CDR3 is TGTGCCAGCATCACTGGGACAGGTGTGGGCTACACCTTC. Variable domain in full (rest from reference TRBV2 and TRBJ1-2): EPEVTQTPSHQVTQMGQEVILRCVPISNHLYFYWYRQILGQKVEFLVSFYNNEISEKSEIFDDQFSVERPDGSNFTLKIRSTKLEDSAMYFCASITGTGVGYTFGSGTRLTVV.

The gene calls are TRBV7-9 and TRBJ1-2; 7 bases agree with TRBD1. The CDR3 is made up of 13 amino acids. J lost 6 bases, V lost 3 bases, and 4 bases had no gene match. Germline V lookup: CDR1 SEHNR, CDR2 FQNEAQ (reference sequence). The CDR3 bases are TGTGCCAGCAGCTTGACAGGGTCAAATGGCTACACCTTC. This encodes CASSLTGSNGYTF.

CDR3 bases: TGTGCCAGTAGTATAGTACCGGGAACCCAAAATCAGCCCCAGCATTTT. This encodes CASSIVPGTQNQPQHF. This chain connects TRBV19 to TRBJ1-5; D unclear. CDR3 length: 16 residues. Germline V gene lookup returns CDR1 LNHDA and CDR2 SQIVND (reference sequence). V lost 1 base to trimming and J lost 4 bases, with 14 bases between them.

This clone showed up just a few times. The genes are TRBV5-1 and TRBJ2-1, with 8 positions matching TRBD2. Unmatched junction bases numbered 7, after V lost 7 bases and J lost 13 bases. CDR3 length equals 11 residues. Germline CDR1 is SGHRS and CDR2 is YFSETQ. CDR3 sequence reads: CASSYREGQFF. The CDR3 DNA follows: TGCGCCAGCTCTTATCGGGAGGGTCAGTTCTTC.

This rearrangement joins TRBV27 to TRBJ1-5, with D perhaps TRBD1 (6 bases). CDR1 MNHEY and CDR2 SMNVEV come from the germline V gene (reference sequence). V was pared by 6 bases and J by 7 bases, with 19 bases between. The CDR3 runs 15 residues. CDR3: CASSRITGQHQPQHF. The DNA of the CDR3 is TGTGCCAGCAGCCGCATAACAGGGCAGCACCAGCCCCAGCATTTT.

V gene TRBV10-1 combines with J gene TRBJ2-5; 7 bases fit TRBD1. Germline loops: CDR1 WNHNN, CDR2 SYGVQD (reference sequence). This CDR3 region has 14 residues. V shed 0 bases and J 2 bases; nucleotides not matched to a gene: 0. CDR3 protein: CASSESTGQETQYF. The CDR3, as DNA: TGCGCCAGCAGTGAGTCGACAGGGCAAGAGACCCAGTACTTC.

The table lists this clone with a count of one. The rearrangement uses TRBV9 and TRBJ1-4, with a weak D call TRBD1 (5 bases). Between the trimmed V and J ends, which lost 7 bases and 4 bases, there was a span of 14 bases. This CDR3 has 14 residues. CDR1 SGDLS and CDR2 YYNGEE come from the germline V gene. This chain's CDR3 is CASSGGLSNEKLFF. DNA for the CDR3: TGTGCCAGCTCCGGGGGGTTGAGTAATGAAAAACTGTTTTTT.